This T cell receptor (beta chain) was recovered during a study of siplizumab effects on memory and regulatory T cells. General study results and limits: Most proliferating CD4+ or CD8+ clones, roughly 80-96%, had no naive or memory assignment.

V lost 2 bases, J lost 3 bases, and 7 bases lay in between. The germline V gene has CDR1 WSHSY and CDR2 SAAADI. There are 13 residues in the CDR3. In this sample, this clone turned up once. Its antigen is not known. TCRdb's copy holds only in-frame clones and misses some; the assay was immunoSEQ multiplex PCR. The sample holds 50,000 to 70,000 clones; about 96% are singletons and the top ten take about 0.1%. The TCR was taken from a human donor in good health. The specimen was naive CD8+ T cells sorted from blood. V gene TRBV10-2 combines with J gene TRBJ1-2; D is unresolved. In nucleotides, the CDR3 is TGCGCCAGCAGTGAGACGGAGTACTATGGCTACACCTTC. Translating it yields CASSETEYYGYTF.